Presented here are 27 T cell receptor beta chains from one specimen sequenced in a study of a mutant IDH1 vaccine in newly diagnosed glioma. Time point specified: baseline, week 1 (first vaccination visit). Treatment: pre-vaccination baseline after standard-of-care therapy. Sequencing was performed with immunoSEQ multiplex PCR; in TCRdb, only in-frame clones are kept and a portion is missing. The sample has approximately 100,000 clones; around nine tenths are singletons. Specimen: PBMCs, collected from a glioma patient treated with radiotherapy, temozolomide or both. The receptors derive from a woman in her forties or fifties with glioma.

The chain has TRBV5-5 and TRBJ1-2; D is unresolved. The CDR3 extends over 13 amino acids. The germline gives CDR1 SGHKS, CDR2 YYEKEE (reference sequence). Trimming left V 4 bases short and J 2 bases short, with 9 bases between. The CDR3 loop is CASSRDMNYGYTF. The CDR3 DNA reads TGTGCCAGCAGCAGGGATATGAACTATGGCTACACCTTC.

This clone was counted a single time. The chain combines TRBV7-2 with TRBJ1-5; no clear D gene. The CDR3 runs to 13 residues. CDR1 SGHTA and CDR2 FQGNSA come from the germline V gene. Trimming cost V 6 bases and J 4 bases, with 10 bases left between them. The CDR3 DNA sequence: TGTGCCAGCAGTTTCGGGCGAAATCAGCCCCAGCATTTT. Protein: CASSFGRNQPQHF.

The chain combines TRBV7-2 with TRBJ1-6; 9 bases line up with TRBD1. The CDR3 consists of 15 residues. CDR1 and CDR2 (germline): SGHTA, FQGNSA. Trimming at V came to 10 bases and at J to 5 bases, leaving 9 bases not matched to a gene. The CDR3 reads CATTHRGLDNSPLHF. CDR3 sequence (DNA): TGTGCCACCACGCACAGGGGGCTGGATAATTCACCCCTCCACTTT. The full variable domain, rest sourced from reference TRBV7-2 and TRBJ1-6, is GAGVSQSPSNKVTEKGKDVELRCDPISGHTALYWYRQSLGQGLEFLIYFQGNSAPDKSGLPSDRFSAERTGGSVSTLTIQRTQQEDSAVYLCATTHRGLDNSPLHFGNGTRLTVT.

The rearrangement joins TRBV29-1 to TRBJ2-1, with 14 positions matching TRBD2. The CDR3 runs to 16 residues. Germline values: CDR1 SQVTM, CDR2 ANQGSEA. J lost 8 bases, V lost 6 bases, and 12 bases had no gene match. CDR3 region: CSVARLAGGRVDEQFF. DNA for the CDR3: TGCAGCGTGGCCCGACTAGCGGGAGGGCGTGTGGATGAGCAGTTCTTC.

This clone was found a few times. The genes are TRBV27 and TRBJ1-1; TRBD1 aligns across 7 bases. With V trimmed by 6 bases and J by 2 bases, 12 bases remained unmatched. The CDR3 is made up of 16 amino acids. Germline values: CDR1 MNHEY, CDR2 SMNVEV (reference sequence). The CDR3 region is CASRPLGDRVNTEAFF. For the CDR3, the DNA is TGTGCCAGCAGACCCTTAGGCGACAGGGTTAACACTGAAGCTTTCTTT.

The V gene is TRBV5-6, the J gene TRBJ1-2; 8 bases align to TRBD1. The germline V gene encodes CDR1 SGHDT and CDR2 YYEEEE. The CDR3 totals 13 residues. Trimming took 5 bases from V and 4 from J; bases not matched to a gene: 4. The CDR3 spells CASSLDRGYGYTF. The CDR3 DNA reads as TGTGCCAGCAGTCTCGACAGGGGCTATGGCTACACCTTC.

The chain combines TRBV27 with TRBJ2-3; D uncertain. V gave up 7 bases and J gave up 3 bases, with 11 bases separating them. The CDR3 consists of 13 residues. Germline V lookup: CDR1 MNHEY, CDR2 SMNVEV (reference sequence). CDR3 protein: CASTPTVTDTQYF. The CDR3 DNA is TGTGCCAGCACCCCAACAGTGACAGATACGCAGTATTTT.

The V call is TRBV11-2, the J call TRBJ2-7; D remains unclear. Germline V gene sequence: CDR1 SGHAT, CDR2 FQNNGV. V was trimmed by 3 bases and J by 2 bases, leaving 14 bases between them. This CDR3 contains 15 residues. The CDR3 is CASSFDRLVTYEQYF. For the CDR3, the DNA is TGTGCCAGCAGCTTTGATCGGCTAGTGACCTACGAGCAGTACTTC.

This chain joins TRBV23-1 and TRBJ1-5; unclear D gene. TRBV23-1 is noted as an ORF with a role that remains uncertain. The CDR3 runs 16 residues. V lost 0 bases, J lost 9 bases, and 18 bases lay in between. The CDR3 is CASSQSGPAGMGPQHF. In DNA form, the CDR3 reads TGCGCCAGCAGTCAATCGGGTCCGGCGGGAATGGGGCCCCAGCATTTT.

The rearrangement joins TRBV11-1 to TRBJ1-2; 10 positions match TRBD1. The trim removed 4 bases at V and 4 bases at J, leaving 3 bases unmatched. Germline CDR1 SGHAT, CDR2 FQDESV (reference sequence). The CDR3 consists of 14 residues. As DNA, the CDR3 is TGTGCCAGCAGCTCGGGACAGGGGTTCTATGGCTACACCTTC. The encoded protein is CASSSGQGFYGYTF.

The chain employs TRBV6-6 and TRBJ2-7; D remains ambiguous. V lost 2 bases, J lost 0 bases, and 2 bases lay in between. This CDR3 comprises 12 residues. The germline V gene has CDR1 MNHNY and CDR2 SVGAGI (reference sequence). This CDR3 reads CASSYTSYEQYF. CDR3 nucleotide sequence: TGTGCCAGCAGTTACACCTCCTACGAGCAGTACTTC.

This clone came up once. The chain carries TRBV7-9 and TRBJ2-3, with 9 bases matching TRBD2. From germline, CDR1 is SEHNR and CDR2 FQNEAQ (reference sequence). V was pared by 5 bases and J by 0 bases, with 6 bases of the junction left unmatched. The CDR3 loop spans 16 amino acids. The CDR3, as DNA: TGTGCCAGCAGCCGACGACTAGCGGCTAGCACAGATACGCAGTATTTT. It yields the protein CASSRRLAASTDTQYF.

The chain is built from TRBV5-6 and TRBJ2-7; TRBD2 matches 14 bases. Trimming took 3 bases from V and 1 from J; bases not matched to a gene: 9. Germline V lookup: CDR1 SGHDT, CDR2 YYEEEE. The CDR3 loop spans 18 amino acids. The CDR3 sequence: CASSSPGLAGVGSYEQYF. The CDR3 coding sequence is TGTGCCAGCAGCTCCCCGGGACTAGCGGGAGTAGGGTCCTACGAGCAGTACTTC. The variable domain in full, completed from reference TRBV5-6 and TRBJ2-7, reads DAGVTQSPTHLIKTRGQQVTLRCSPKSGHDTVSWYQQALGQGPQFIFQYYEEEERQRGNFPDRFSGHQFPNYSSELNVNALLLGDSALYLCASSSPGLAGVGSYEQYFGPGTRLTVT.

Remarks on this clone: The CDR3 carries no conserved terminal phenylalanine or tryptophan, so it likely arises from a read error. V usage is TRBV18 and J usage is TRBJ2-7; 7 bases align to TRBD1. The CDR3 contains 13 residues. Germline trimming cut 3 bases from V and 4 bases from J; bases unmatched to any gene: 3. Germline V lookup: CDR1 KGHSH, CDR2 LQKENI. The DNA for the CDR3 is TGTGCCAGCTCACCCGGGACAGATTACGAGCAGTACTCC. Protein sequence: CASSPGTDYEQYS.

This clone was observed a handful of times. The rearrangement links TRBV12-5 to TRBJ2-1; D gene ambiguous. The germline gives CDR1 LGHNT, CDR2 FRNRAP. The V end was cut by 5 bases, the J end by 8 bases, with 13 bases between. The CDR3 sequence is 13 residues long. The CDR3 protein is CASGLPRSDEQFF. The DNA of the CDR3 is TGTGCTAGTGGTCTCCCCCGGTCAGATGAGCAGTTCTTC.

J is TRBJ2-7 and V is TRBV7-3; perhaps D is TRBD1 or TRBD2 (7 bases each). The germline V gene encodes CDR1 SGHTA and CDR2 FQGTGA. CDR3 size: 15 residues. V dropped 1 base and J dropped 2 bases, with 12 bases sitting between them. CDR3 residues: CASSLIPGGAYEQYF. DNA of the CDR3: TGTGCCAGCAGCTTAATCCCAGGGGGGGCCTACGAGCAGTACTTC.

The table lists this clone with a few counts. This sequence joins TRBV2 and TRBJ1-2; D is possibly TRBD1 (6 bases). Per the germline V gene, CDR1 is SNHLY and CDR2 is FYNNEI. The V end was cut by 5 bases, the J end by 5 bases, with 9 bases between. CDR3 length equals 12 residues. CDR3 sequence reads: CASSPGEYGYTF. CDR3 DNA: TGTGCCAGCAGTCCAGGGGAATATGGCTACACCTTC.

Points on this clone: Other DNA sequences of this sample code for an identical CDR3. In DNA form, the CDR3 reads TGTGCCAGCAGCTTAGCAGGGCAGACTGAAGCTTTCTTT. This encodes CASSLAGQTEAFF. This chain connects TRBV7-9 to TRBJ1-1; the D is unclear. Germline V gene sequence: CDR1 SEHNR, CDR2 FQNEAQ (reference sequence). V shed 0 bases and J shed 5 bases, with 7 bases lying between them. CDR3 length: 13 residues.

Concerning this clone: An end of the junction differs from the germline gene, which may be a read error. CDR3: CASSDVLGGKMNF. CDR3 nucleotide sequence: TGCGCCAGCAGTGATGTCCTGGGCGGGAAGATGAATTTT. The chain uses TRBV10-1 and TRBJ2-3, with D perhaps TRBD2 (6 bases). The germline V gene encodes CDR1 WNHNN and CDR2 SYGVQD (reference sequence). This CDR3 comprises 13 residues.

CDR3 DNA: TGCGCCAGCAGCGTGGCTACGGGAGGAACTGGAAACACCATATATTTT. As protein: CASSVATGGTGNTIYF. V usage is TRBV5-1 and J usage is TRBJ1-3, with D unresolved. The V end lost 4 bases, the J end lost 2 bases, and 16 bases lay between the germline ends. CDR1 and CDR2 (germline): SGHRS, YFSETQ. The CDR3 is made up of 16 amino acids.

The gene calls are TRBV30 and TRBJ2-3; no clear D gene. The CDR3 runs to 12 residues. The V gene lost 3 bases and the J gene lost 5 bases, with 9 bases spanning the gap. Germline CDR1 GTSNPN, CDR2 SVGIG (reference sequence). This chain's CDR3 is CAWRGVRDTQYF. DNA for the CDR3: TGTGCCTGGAGAGGAGTAAGAGATACGCAGTATTTT.

This clone has a single count. The V and J genes are TRBV11-3 and TRBJ2-2; a possible D gene is TRBD2 (6 bases). Germline CDR1 is SGHNT and CDR2 is YENEEA. Trimming pared 4 bases from V and 2 bases from J, leaving 14 bases between. The CDR3 contains 16 residues. CDR3 loop: CASSSAGTANTGELFF. The CDR3 region has the DNA TGTGCCAGCAGCTCCGCGGGGACGGCAAACACCGGGGAGCTGTTTTTT.

The V call is TRBV28, the J call TRBJ1-1; no firm D call. This CDR3 has 13 residues. CDR1 and CDR2 from the germline V gene are MDHEN and SYDVKM. The ends were cut back, 7 bases at V and 1 base at J, with 10 bases in the middle. CDR3 DNA sequence: TGTGCCAGCACCCTACTTAGGAACACTGAAGCTTTCTTT. Its protein product is CASTLLRNTEAFF.

This chain uses TRBV30 with TRBJ2-1; D unclear. Trimming removed 2 bases from V and 8 bases from J, with 7 bases in between. CDR3 length equals 11 residues. In germline, CDR1 is GTSNPN, CDR2 SVGIG (reference sequence). In DNA form, the CDR3 reads TGTGCCTGGAGTTCTCTGGATGAGCAGTTCTTC. This encodes CAWSSLDEQFF.

The chain carries TRBV5-6 and TRBJ1-2, with D tentatively TRBD1 (6 bases). This CDR3 is built from 14 residues. Germline CDR1 reads SGHDT; CDR2 reads YYEEEE. Trimming removed 4 bases at V and 5 bases at J, with 15 bases between. CDR3 in DNA: TGTGCCAGCAGCGGCAAATACAGGGTTTATGGCTACACCTTC. It translates to CASSGKYRVYGYTF.

The V call is TRBV30, the J call TRBJ2-4; 16 nucleotides agree with TRBD2. CDR1 and CDR2 from the germline V gene are GTSNPN and SVGIG (reference sequence). The V and J ends lost 1 base and 7 bases, in that order; junction bases with no gene match: 7. CDR3 size: 17 residues. The CDR3 sequence is CAWSATGLAGGGNIQYF. The CDR3 coding sequence is TGTGCCTGGAGTGCCACGGGACTAGCGGGAGGGGGGAACATTCAGTACTTC. Using reference TRBV30 and TRBJ2-4 for the parts outside the CDR3, the full variable domain is SQTIHQWPATLVQPVGSPLSLECTVEGTSNPNLYWYRQAAGRGLQLLFYSVGIGQISSEVPQNLSASRPQDRQFILSSKKLLLSDSGFYLCAWSATGLAGGGNIQYFGAGTRLSVL.

This clone was seen just once. CDR3 amino acids: CASSPPGTSPPGELFF. CDR3 DNA: TGTGCCAGCTCACCCCCGGGCACATCCCCTCCCGGGGAGCTGTTTTTT. The chain recombines TRBV18 with TRBJ2-2; unclear D gene. Germline CDR1 reads KGHSH; CDR2 reads LQKENI. The length of the CDR3 is 16 residues. V was pared by 3 bases and J by 6 bases, with 17 bases between.